This entry is about one T cell receptor beta chain. The data were taken from a study of beta chain features in type 1 diabetes. Every isolated RNA sample was fully reverse transcribed, so sequencing captured expressed TCRB transcripts. TCRdb keeps only in-frame clones here, not all; method: immunoSEQ multiplex PCR. The data hold around 180,000 clones, with around 13% observed a single time. From germline, CDR1 is GTSNPN and CDR2 SVGIG (reference sequence). This CDR3 is 14 amino acids long. The ends lost 5 bases at V and 6 bases at J; junction bases unmatched: 7. This clonotype was obtained from a woman under 30 in good health. This sequence joins TRBV30 and TRBJ2-1, with 10 bases matching TRBD1. Sequenced: central memory CD4+ T cells from blood. The CDR3 DNA reads TGTGCCTGGGGTACCGGGACAGGGGTCAATGAGCAGTTCTTC. It specifies CAWGTGTGVNEQFF.